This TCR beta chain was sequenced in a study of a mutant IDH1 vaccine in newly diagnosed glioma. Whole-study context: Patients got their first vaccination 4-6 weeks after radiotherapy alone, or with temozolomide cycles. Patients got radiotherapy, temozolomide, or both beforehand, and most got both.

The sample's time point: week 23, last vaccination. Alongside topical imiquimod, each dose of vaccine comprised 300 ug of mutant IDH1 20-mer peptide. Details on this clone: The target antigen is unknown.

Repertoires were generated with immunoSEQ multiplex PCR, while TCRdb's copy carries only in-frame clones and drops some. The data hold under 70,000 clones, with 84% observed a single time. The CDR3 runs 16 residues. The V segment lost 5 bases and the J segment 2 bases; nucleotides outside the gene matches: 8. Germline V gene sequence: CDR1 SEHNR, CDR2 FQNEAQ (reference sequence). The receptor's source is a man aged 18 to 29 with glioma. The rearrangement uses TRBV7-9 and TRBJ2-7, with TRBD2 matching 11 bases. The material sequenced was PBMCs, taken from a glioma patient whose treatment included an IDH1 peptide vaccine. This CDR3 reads CASSPPGTSGAYEQYF. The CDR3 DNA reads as TGTGCCAGCAGCCCCCCCGGGACTAGCGGAGCCTACGAGCAGTACTTC.